Described below is a single TCR beta chain sequence and its context. The method was immunoSEQ multiplex PCR; TCRdb's version includes in-frame clones alone and lacks a portion of them. The sample includes 150,000 or so clones, about 93% seen only once; the top ten take over 4%. The entry originates in a study of control samples from healthy donors and cancer patients. The CDR3 runs 19 residues. CDR1 is LGHDT, CDR2 YNNKEL, per germline (reference sequence). The V end lost 6 bases, the J end lost 2 bases, and 28 bases lay between the germline ends. The sequenced sample consisted of blood. The sequence came from a woman aged 60-75 years in good health. V usage is TRBV3-1 (or the pseudogene TRBV3-2) and J usage is TRBJ1-1, with TRBD1 as a possible D gene (6 bases). The DNA of the CDR3 is TGTGCCAGCAGGCCGAGCTTCCTTCTCTATGGACAGCTAAACACTGAAGCTTTCTTT. Translation gives CASRPSFLLYGQLNTEAFF.